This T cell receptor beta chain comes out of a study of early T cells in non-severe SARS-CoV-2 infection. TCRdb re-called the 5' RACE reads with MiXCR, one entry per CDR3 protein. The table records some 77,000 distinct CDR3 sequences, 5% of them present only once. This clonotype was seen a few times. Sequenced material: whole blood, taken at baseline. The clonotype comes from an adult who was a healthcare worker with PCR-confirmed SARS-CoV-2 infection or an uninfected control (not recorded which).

The CDR3 nucleotides are TGTGCCAGCAGGTACAGGGGGCTTATAGATGAGCAGTTCTTC. Protein product: CASRYRGLIDEQFF. The rearrangement joins TRBV6-5 to TRBJ2-1; 9 positions match TRBD1. The germline V gene encodes CDR1 MNHEY and CDR2 SVGAGI. The CDR3 loop spans 14 amino acids. V shed 6 bases and J 8 bases; nucleotides not matched to a gene: 8.